These 16 T cell receptor beta chains came from one sample sequenced in a study of shared clonotypes between healthy human individuals. Only in-frame clones appear in the TCRdb table, and some are missing; sequencing was by immunoSEQ multiplex PCR. The sample holds hundreds of thousands of clones, about 96% seen once. The material sequenced was naive CD4+ T cells sorted from blood. Subset reported: CD45RA+ positively selected. These receptor sequences come from a woman in her 30s in good health.

The V and J genes are TRBV11-3 and TRBJ2-4; D ambiguous. The CDR3 has 13 amino acids. Germline lookup yields CDR1 SGHNT and CDR2 YENEEA. The V end lost 2 bases, the J end lost 7 bases, and 9 bases lay between the germline ends. In DNA form, the CDR3 reads TGTGCCAGCAGCTTACGGTCTGGCAACATTCAGTACTTC. Its translation is CASSLRSGNIQYF.

The chain employs TRBV7-9 and TRBJ1-5; 7 nucleotides agree with TRBD1. CDR3 length: 18 amino acids. CDR1 and CDR2 (germline): SEHNR, FQNEAQ (reference sequence). Losses at the gene ends were 5 bases for V and 4 bases for J; bases not matched to a gene: 17. The CDR3: CASSPISGTADLNQPQHF. The CDR3 region has the DNA TGTGCCAGCAGCCCGATCAGCGGGACAGCTGATTTAAATCAGCCCCAGCATTTT.

The genes are TRBV7-2 and TRBJ2-7, with 8 positions matching TRBD2. CDR1 and CDR2 from the germline V gene are SGHTA and FQGNSA. The CDR3 is made up of 15 amino acids. V shed 1 base and J 2 bases; nucleotides not matched to a gene: 4. The CDR3 DNA is TGTGCCAGCAGCTTAGGAGGCGGGGGGCCCTACGAGCAGTACTTC. Amino acid sequence: CASSLGGGGPYEQYF.

The chain couples TRBV5-1 to TRBJ1-4; D might be TRBD1 (6 bases). Germline V gene sequence: CDR1 SGHRS, CDR2 YFSETQ. V was pared by 4 bases and J by 3 bases, with 13 bases between. The length of the CDR3 is 15 residues. The CDR3 DNA reads TGCGCCAGCAGCAAAGACAGGCCTGCTAATGAAAAACTGTTTTTT. Encoded protein: CASSKDRPANEKLFF.

The V call is TRBV7-6, the J call TRBJ2-4; D gene unclear. Germline CDR1 SGHVS, CDR2 FNYEAQ. The CDR3 length is 14 residues. V lost 1 base and J lost 8, with 12 bases in between. The CDR3 loop reads CASSLGLFGDIQYF. The CDR3 nucleotides read TGTGCCAGCAGCTTAGGTCTGTTTGGCGACATTCAGTACTTC.

The V call is TRBV19, the J call TRBJ1-1; no reliable D call. The ends were cut back, 5 bases at V and 4 bases at J, with 17 bases in the middle. This CDR3 has 15 residues. The V gene's germline CDR1 is LNHDA and CDR2 SQIVND (reference sequence). The CDR3 DNA reads as TGTGCCAGTAGTTTACAACCGGGGTCTACCACTGAAGCTTTCTTT. It codes for CASSLQPGSTTEAFF.

This clone was found a few times. The V call is TRBV6-5, the J call TRBJ1-1; D remains unclear. Per the germline V gene, CDR1 is MNHEY and CDR2 is SVGAGI. This CDR3 has 13 amino acids. V was cut by 2 bases and J by 1 base, with 5 bases left in between. CDR3 region: CASSYGENTEAFF. CDR3 nucleotides: TGTGCCAGCAGTTACGGCGAGAACACTGAAGCTTTCTTT.

The chain combines TRBV4-1 with TRBJ1-2; no clear D gene. CDR3 size: 14 residues. Trimming removed 3 bases from V and 8 bases from J, with 16 bases in between. Germline assignment: CDR1 MGHRA and CDR2 YSYEKL. The DNA for the CDR3 is TGCGCCAGCAGCCAGTTGACGTCCGCTAAGGGCTACACCTTC. Its translation: CASSQLTSAKGYTF.

This clone appeared once. This sequence joins TRBV28 and TRBJ2-2, with a tentative D call TRBD2 (7 bases). Germline assignment: CDR1 MDHEN and CDR2 SYDVKM. CDR3 length: 16 amino acids. V was cut by 11 bases and J by 2 bases, with 21 bases left in between. The CDR3 region has the DNA TGTGCCGGGGGGGGCGGGAGACCCCCTAACACCGGGGAGCTGTTTTTT. Translation: CAGGGGRPPNTGELFF.

This clone has only a few counts. The J gene is TRBJ1-1, the V gene TRBV20-1; D unresolved. Germline values: CDR1 DFQATT, CDR2 SNEGSKA (reference sequence). CDR3 length: 10 residues. CDR3 sequence reads: CSSLYVEAFF. The DNA of the CDR3 is TGCAGCTCCCTTTATGTGGAAGCTTTCTTT.

The genes are TRBV28 and TRBJ2-5; the D is unclear. The CDR3 loop spans 12 amino acids. V was trimmed by 2 bases and J by 10 bases, leaving 11 bases between them. Germline CDR1 is MDHEN and CDR2 is SYDVKM. CDR3 amino acids: CASSLQTGNQYF. The DNA for the CDR3 is TGTGCCAGCAGTTTACAGACTGGGAACCAGTACTTC.

The rearrangement joins TRBV5-8 to TRBJ1-2; no clear D gene. V was cut by 4 bases and J by 0 bases, with 16 bases left in between. Per germline, CDR1 SGHTS and CDR2 YDEGEE. The CDR3 is 16 amino acids. CDR3 amino acids: CASSQEKRFSNYGYTF. DNA of the CDR3: TGTGCCAGCAGCCAAGAGAAGCGGTTTTCTAACTATGGCTACACCTTC. Drawing the rest from reference TRBV5-8 and TRBJ1-2, the complete variable domain is EAGVTQSPTHLIKTRGQQATLRCSPISGHTSVYWYQQALGLGLQFLLWYDEGEERNRGNFPPRFSGRQFPNYSSELNVNALELEDSALYLCASSQEKRFSNYGYTFGSGTRLTVV.

The chain recombines TRBV5-4 with TRBJ2-7; D not certain. The length of the CDR3 is 13 residues. Germline-derived CDR1 and CDR2 are SGHNT and YYREEE (reference sequence). Trimming removed 4 bases at V and 2 bases at J, with 10 bases between. DNA of the CDR3: TGTGCCAGCAGCCCGGACGGTACCTACGAGCAGTACTTC. It translates to CASSPDGTYEQYF.

The chain employs TRBV27 and TRBJ2-7; 7 nucleotides line up with TRBD1. The CDR3 totals 14 residues. Germline-derived CDR1 and CDR2 are MNHEY and SMNVEV (reference sequence). Trimming removed 7 bases from V and 2 bases from J; junction bases left unmatched: 8. CDR3: CASTPWDRPYEQYF. CDR3 nucleotides: TGTGCCAGCACCCCATGGGACAGACCCTACGAGCAGTACTTC.

This clone was detected once. The J gene is TRBJ2-3, the V gene TRBV28; D is possibly TRBD2 (6 bases). CDR3 length equals 15 residues. The V gene lost 7 bases and the J gene lost 2 bases, with 16 bases spanning the gap. In germline, CDR1 is MDHEN, CDR2 SYDVKM. CDR3 bases: TGTGCCAGCATTAATCCCGGACTAAACACAGATACGCAGTATTTT. This gives the protein CASINPGLNTDTQYF.

The CDR3 DNA reads as TGCGCCAGCAGCCTTGCGGGGGCCGACTCTGGGGCCAACGTCCTGACTTTC. Translation gives CASSLAGADSGANVLTF. The chain joins TRBV4-1 to TRBJ2-6; TRBD2 might be the D (7 bases). The CDR3 consists of 17 residues. The V end lost 4 bases, the J end lost 0 bases, and 13 bases lay between the germline ends. The germline gives CDR1 MGHRA, CDR2 YSYEKL.